The 2 T cell receptor beta chains listed next were all sequenced from one sample in a study of shared clonotypes between healthy human individuals. Terminally differentiated effector memory CD45RA+ cells were excluded from the naive CD8 cells, which were CD45RO-negative and positively selected for CCR7. Sequencing used immunoSEQ multiplex PCR; TCRdb keeps in-frame clones, though not all of them. The table lists roughly 1,800,000 clones, about 94% of them singletons. The sequenced sample was naive CD8+ T cells sorted from blood. These receptors were collected from a young man in good health.

V is TRBV4-1 and J is TRBJ1-2; D unclear. CDR1 and CDR2 from the germline V gene are MGHRA and YSYEKL. Trimming removed 0 bases from V and 6 bases from J, with 11 bases in between. There are 14 residues in the CDR3. Here the CDR3 reads CASSQDRVADGYTF. CDR3 sequence (DNA): TGCGCCAGCAGCCAAGATCGGGTAGCGGATGGCTACACCTTC.

Worth noting for this clone: With a far larger clone one base away, a read error is the likely cause. This sequence joins TRBV6-5 and TRBJ2-2, with D uncertain. Germline values: CDR1 MNHEY, CDR2 SVGAGI. The CDR3 spans 12 residues. Trimming removed 4 bases from V and 6 bases from J, with 6 bases in between. The CDR3, as DNA: TGTGCCAGCAGTTGGGCGGCCGGGGAGCTGTTTTTT. This translates into CASSWAAGELFF.